Shown below are 9 T cell receptor beta chains from a single sample sequenced in a study of cytomegalovirus exposure and HLA in healthy donors. PCR involved 60 Vbeta and 13 Jbeta primers. Only in-frame clones appear in the TCRdb table, and some are missing; sequencing was by immunoSEQ multiplex PCR. The table records some 150,000 clones, about 80% of them present only once. The material sequenced was PBMCs. The receptor source for this set is a middle-aged man in good health and CMV-seropositive.

The V and J genes are TRBV5-4 and TRBJ2-7, with 8 nucleotides matching TRBD1. Germline lookup yields CDR1 SGHNT and CDR2 YYREEE (reference sequence). This CDR3 contains 14 residues. V gave up 7 bases and J gave up 2 bases; unmatched junction bases: 8. The CDR3 sequence: CASYSDRGTYEQYF. CDR3 bases: TGTGCCAGCTACTCTGACAGGGGAACCTACGAGCAGTACTTC.

Only one count was recorded for this clone. The V gene is TRBV6-5, the J gene TRBJ2-1; 11 nucleotides match TRBD2. The CDR3 consists of 13 residues. Germline loops: CDR1 MNHEY, CDR2 SVGAGI. V lost 4 bases and J lost 11; bases outside the gene matches: 4. In nucleotides, the CDR3 is TGTGCCAGCAGTTCCGGGACTAGCGGCAAGCAGTTCTTC. Protein sequence: CASSSGTSGKQFF.

To note about this clone: A junction end diverges from the germline sequence, so it may reflect a read error. The identical CDR3 is also encoded by other nucleotide sequences in the sample. V usage is TRBV27 and J usage is TRBJ2-2; 9 bases are a match to TRBD1. CDR1 is MNHEY and CDR2 is SMNVEV in the germline V gene (reference sequence). The CDR3 is 15 residues long. The CDR3: CVSSRTGANTGELFF. The CDR3 region has the DNA TGTGTCAGCAGCAGGACAGGGGCGAACACCGGGGAGCTGTTTTTT.

The V call is TRBV19, the J call TRBJ2-1, with 11 bases matching TRBD2. Germline-derived CDR1 and CDR2 are LNHDA and SQIVND (reference sequence). V shed 3 bases and J 10 bases; nucleotides not matched to a gene: 11. CDR3 size: 16 residues. CDR3: CASSIRPGLAAGEQFF. CDR3 nucleotide sequence: TGTGCCAGTAGTATTCGGCCGGGACTAGCGGCAGGGGAGCAGTTCTTC.

The chain is built from TRBV2 and TRBJ2-7; TRBD1 is a possible D gene (5 bases). V gave up 4 bases and J gave up 4 bases, with 17 bases separating them. CDR1 and CDR2 from the germline V gene are SNHLY and FYNNEI. The length of the CDR3 is 15 residues. The DNA for the CDR3 is TGTGCCAGCAGTGGGGGCAGCCGAGCGAATTACGAGCAGTACTTC. Its protein is CASSGGSRANYEQYF.

The chain carries TRBV7-2 and TRBJ1-2, with D possibly TRBD1 on 5 matching bases. V lost 5 bases and J 4 bases, leaving 14 bases between the germline ends. This CDR3 has 14 amino acids. The germline CDR1 and CDR2 sequences are SGHTA and FQGNSA. The CDR3 sequence is CASSVAGFGYGYTF. For the CDR3, the DNA is TGTGCCAGCAGCGTGGCAGGGTTCGGCTATGGCTACACCTTC. Full variable domain (remainder filled in from reference TRBV7-2 and TRBJ1-2): GAGVSQSPSNKVTEKGKDVELRCDPISGHTALYWYRQSLGQGLEFLIYFQGNSAPDKSGLPSDRFSAERTGGSVSTLTIQRTQQEDSAVYLCASSVAGFGYGYTFGSGTRLTVV.

The chain links TRBV19 to TRBJ2-3, with 8 positions matching TRBD2. The CDR3 runs 15 residues. From germline, CDR1 is LNHDA and CDR2 SQIVND (reference sequence). V lost 3 bases and J lost 2; bases outside the gene matches: 4. The CDR3 DNA follows: TGTGCCAGTAGTATGGTTAGCGGGAACACAGATACGCAGTATTTT. Protein: CASSMVSGNTDTQYF.

This clone was observed a single time. The rearrangement joins TRBV15 to TRBJ2-3; D is possibly TRBD2 (6 bases). Germline CDR1 and CDR2: LNHNV and YYDKDF (reference sequence). With 3 bases removed from V and 7 bases from J, the gap between germline ends came to 20 bases. The CDR3 has 16 amino acids. For the CDR3, the DNA is TGTGCCACCAGCAGCGAGGACTTCTGGCGGGAAAATACGCAGTATTTT. Translation: CATSSEDFWRENTQYF. Together with reference TRBV15 and TRBJ2-3, the CDR3 gives the full variable domain: DAMVIQNPRYQVTQFGKPVTLSCSQTLNHNVMYWYQQKSSQAPKLLFHYYDKDFNNEADTPDNFQSRRPNTSFCFLDIRSPGLGDTAMYLCATSSEDFWRENTQYFGPGTRLTVL.

The J gene is TRBJ1-1, the V gene TRBV5-1; D uncertain. The germline CDR1 and CDR2 sequences are SGHRS and YFSETQ. The V gene lost 0 bases and the J gene lost 4 bases, with 13 bases spanning the gap. The length of the CDR3 is 15 residues. CDR3 protein: CASSLAAASGTEAFF. CDR3 coding DNA: TGCGCCAGCAGCTTGGCGGCGGCTTCGGGCACTGAAGCTTTCTTT.